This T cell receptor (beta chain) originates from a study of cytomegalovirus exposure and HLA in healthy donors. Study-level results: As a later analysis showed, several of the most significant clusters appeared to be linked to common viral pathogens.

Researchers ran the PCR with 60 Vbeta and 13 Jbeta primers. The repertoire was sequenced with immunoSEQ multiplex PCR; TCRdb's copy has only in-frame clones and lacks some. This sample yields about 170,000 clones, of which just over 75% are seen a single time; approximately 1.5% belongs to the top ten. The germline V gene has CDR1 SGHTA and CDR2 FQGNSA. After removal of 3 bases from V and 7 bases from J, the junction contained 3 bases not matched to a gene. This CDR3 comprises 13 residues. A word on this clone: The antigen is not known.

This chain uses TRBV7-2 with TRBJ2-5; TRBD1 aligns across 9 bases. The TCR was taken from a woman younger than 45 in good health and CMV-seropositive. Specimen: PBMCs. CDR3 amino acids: CASSLGQGGTQYF. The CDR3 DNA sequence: TGTGCCAGCAGCTTGGGACAGGGAGGGACCCAGTACTTC.